These 10 T cell receptor beta chains originate from one sample sequenced in a study of human T cells and chemical hapten exposure. Time point in this sample: patch test 2, 6 weeks after DPC sensitization. As for treatment: therapeutic diphenylcyclopropenone sensitization with weekly scalp DPC. TCRdb passed the RACE reads through MiXCR, listing each CDR3 protein once. The table has tens of thousands of distinct CDR3 sequences, about 3% seen once. The source material was whole blood, sampled in connection with sensitization to the hapten diphenylcyclopropenone (DPC). These receptors were collected from a man between 40 and 49 years old with alopecia areata. Some clones in this sample may be carry-over from other donors' samples.

This clonotype showed up many times. The chain is built from TRBV12-3 or TRBV12-4 and TRBJ1-1; D perhaps matches TRBD1 (5 bases). Trimming shortened V by 5 bases and J by 0 bases, and 10 bases separated the two germline ends. The CDR3 runs to 14 residues. DNA for the CDR3: TGTGCCAGCAGTGGGACGGCACTGAACACTGAAGCTTTCTTT. This translates into CASSGTALNTEAFF.

This clonotype was seen ten or more times. The chain recombines TRBV7-6 with TRBJ2-6; D possibly corresponds to TRBD1 (6 bases). CDR3 length: 17 amino acids. Deletions cut 4 bases from V and 2 bases from J, with 15 bases between. Germline values: CDR1 SGHVS, CDR2 FNYEAQ. The chain's CDR3 is CASSWGHGEPGANVLTF. DNA for the CDR3: TGTGCCAGCAGCTGGGGACATGGGGAACCTGGGGCCAACGTCCTGACTTTC.

This clonotype was seen many times. The chain uses TRBV6-6 and TRBJ2-2; 13 bases agree with TRBD2. Germline trimming cut 2 bases from V and 7 bases from J; bases unmatched to any gene: 7. CDR3 length: 17 amino acids. Germline CDR1 reads MNHNY; CDR2 reads SVGAGI (reference sequence). CDR3 loop: CASSYLTSGRAVGELFF. CDR3 DNA: TGTGCCAGCAGTTACCTTACTAGCGGGAGGGCTGTCGGGGAGCTGTTTTTT.

This clonotype has ten or more counts. The rearrangement joins TRBV13 to TRBJ2-7; TRBD2 matches 11 bases. The CDR3 consists of 15 residues. The germline V gene has CDR1 PRHDT and CDR2 FYEKMQ (reference sequence). The J segment lost 2 bases and the V segment lost 6 bases, leaving 6 bases of the junction unmatched. CDR3 DNA sequence: TGTGCCAGCAGTTCCGGGACTAGCGGAACCTACGAGCAGTACTTC. This sequence encodes CASSSGTSGTYEQYF.

This clonotype was seen ten or more times. This chain uses TRBV25-1 with TRBJ1-4; D perhaps matches TRBD1 (6 bases). Germline CDR1 and CDR2: MGHDK and SYGVNS. V shed 5 bases and J shed 5 bases, with 15 bases lying between them. The CDR3 is 15 amino acids. CDR3 in amino acids: CASSKRTAYNEKLFF. CDR3 in DNA: TGTGCCAGCAGTAAGAGGACAGCGTACAATGAAAAACTGTTTTTT.

The sample holds many counts of this clonotype. The V gene is TRBV24-1, the J gene TRBJ2-1; TRBD2 is a possible D gene (6 bases). Germline CDR1 reads KGHDR; CDR2 reads SFDVKD. The ends were cut back, 9 bases at V and 8 bases at J, with 13 bases in the middle. The CDR3 runs 12 residues. The CDR3 region has the DNA TGTGCCACCTCGGGGGTTGGCGATGAGCAGTTCTTC. Its protein is CATSGVGDEQFF.

This clonotype has ten or more counts. The V and J genes are TRBV20-1 and TRBJ2-1; maybe TRBD2 (5 bases). The CDR3 loop spans 14 amino acids. V was pared by 4 bases and J by 3 bases, with 13 bases between. Germline-derived CDR1 and CDR2 are DFQATT and SNEGSKA (reference sequence). CDR3 in amino acids: CSAKILASYNEQFF. CDR3 DNA: TGCAGTGCTAAAATTTTAGCGAGCTACAATGAGCAGTTCTTC.

Many counts were recorded for this clonotype. The DNA for the CDR3 is TGCAGTGCTCCGGCAGGCCGGGGACAAGAGACCCAGTACTTC. This encodes CSAPAGRGQETQYF. The chain combines TRBV20-1 with TRBJ2-5; maybe TRBD2 (5 bases). Germline values: CDR1 DFQATT, CDR2 SNEGSKA (reference sequence). The CDR3 covers 14 residues. Trimming took 5 bases from V and 2 from J, leaving 15 bases between them.

This clonotype occurred many times. CDR3 nucleotide sequence: TGTGCCAGCTCCCCCACCCGGGAGACCCAGTACTTC. It codes for CASSPTRETQYF. The chain employs TRBV6-2 or TRBV6-3 and TRBJ2-5; no clear D gene. V lost 8 bases and J lost 5, with 12 bases in between. Germline values: CDR1 MNHEY, CDR2 SVGEGT. The CDR3 runs 12 residues.

This clonotype was seen ten or more times. The chain links TRBV6-5 to TRBJ2-1; no reliable D call. Deletions cut 2 bases from V and 4 bases from J, with 6 bases between. The CDR3 contains 13 residues. Germline CDR1 is MNHEY and CDR2 is SVGAGI. CDR3: CASSYKRYNEQFF. The CDR3 coding sequence is TGTGCCAGCAGTTACAAACGATACAATGAGCAGTTCTTC.